The 13 T cell receptor beta chains below come from one sample, sequenced in a study of T cell responses to AZD1222 COVID-19 vaccine. Repertoires were generated with immunoSEQ multiplex PCR, while TCRdb's copy carries only in-frame clones and drops some. The table lists 140,000 to 150,000 clones, around 88% of them singletons. The sample was peripheral blood, taken on day 0 of AZD1222 vaccination. These receptors all stem from an adult in good health.

The chain is built from TRBV27 and TRBJ1-2, with a tentative D call TRBD1 (6 bases). The length of the CDR3 is 16 residues. Germline V gene sequence: CDR1 MNHEY, CDR2 SMNVEV (reference sequence). V gave up 2 bases and J gave up 5 bases, with 18 bases separating them. The CDR3 protein is CASSLNPRTARYGYTF. The CDR3 DNA reads as TGTGCCAGCAGTTTAAACCCCCGGACAGCTAGGTATGGCTACACCTTC.

The chain employs TRBV29-1 and TRBJ1-2; 7 positions agree with TRBD1. V lost 1 base and J lost 4; bases outside the gene matches: 12. CDR1 and CDR2 (germline): SQVTM, ANQGSEA. The CDR3 totals 16 residues. CDR3 sequence (DNA): TGCAGCGTTGAAGGGGTTGAGGGGGCCGGGCGCTATGGCTACACCTTC. This encodes CSVEGVEGAGRYGYTF.

The sample holds a few counts of this clone. V gene TRBV9 combines with J gene TRBJ1-6, with 9 bases fitting TRBD1. Germline lookup yields CDR1 SGDLS and CDR2 YYNGEE. The CDR3 has 15 residues. The junction had 5 bases not matched to a gene; V was cut back by 3 bases and J by 7 bases. The CDR3 region is CASSATGGGNSPLHF. DNA for the CDR3: TGTGCCAGCAGCGCGACAGGGGGTGGGAATTCACCCCTCCACTTT.

This clone was seen once. The chain employs TRBV28 and TRBJ1-5, with D hard to call. V was pared by 4 bases and J by 4 bases, with 2 bases between. The CDR3 runs 11 residues. Germline CDR1 is MDHEN and CDR2 is SYDVKM. In DNA, the CDR3 is TGTGCCAGCAGTTATAATCAGCCCCAGCATTTT. Encoded protein: CASSYNQPQHF. The full variable domain, in which reference TRBV28 and TRBJ1-5 provide the parts outside the CDR3, is DVKVTQSSRYLVKRTGEKVFLECVQDMDHENMFWYRQDPGLGLRLIYFSYDVKMKEKGDIPEGYSVSREKKERFSLILESASTNQTSMYLCASSYNQPQHFGDGTRLSIL.

This CDR3 is CASSLSGGLFYNEQFF. For the CDR3, the DNA is TGTGCCAGCAGCTTGTCGGGGGGGCTCTTCTACAATGAGCAGTTCTTC. The chain uses TRBV7-2 and TRBJ2-1; 8 bases are shared with TRBD2. In germline, CDR1 is SGHTA, CDR2 FQGNSA. V was clipped by 3 bases and J by 3 bases; unmatched bases: 7. CDR3 size: 16 residues.

This rearrangement joins TRBV19 to TRBJ1-1; no clear D gene. CDR3 length: 13 residues. Trimming left V 0 bases short and J 1 base short, with 3 bases between. From germline, CDR1 is LNHDA and CDR2 SQIVND (reference sequence). CDR3 nucleotide sequence: TGTGCCAGTAGTATAGAACGGAACACTGAAGCTTTCTTT. Encoded protein: CASSIERNTEAFF.

This chain links TRBV5-1 with TRBJ2-1; 7 bases fit TRBD2. The CDR3 has 17 amino acids. Germline V CDR1 and CDR2: SGHRS, YFSETQ. The V segment lost 4 bases and the J segment 1 base; nucleotides outside the gene matches: 11. CDR3 bases: TGCGCCAGCAGCCAACCTACTAAAGCGGGGTCCTACAATGAGCAGTTCTTC. This encodes CASSQPTKAGSYNEQFF. The full variable domain, completed using reference TRBV5-1 and TRBJ2-1, is KAGVTQTPRYLIKTRGQQVTLSCSPISGHRSVSWYQQTPGQGLQFLFEYFSETQRNKGNFPGRFSGRQFSNSRSEMNVSTLELGDSALYLCASSQPTKAGSYNEQFFGPGTRLTVL.

The chain carries TRBV7-9 and TRBJ1-1; perhaps TRBD1 as D (6 bases). The V gene's germline CDR1 is SEHNR and CDR2 FQNEAQ (reference sequence). CDR3 length equals 14 residues. The ends were cut back, 2 bases at V and 6 bases at J, with 13 bases in the middle. The CDR3 region is CASSLTNRAAEAFF. Here the CDR3 DNA reads TGTGCCAGCAGCTTAACCAACAGGGCGGCTGAAGCTTTCTTT.

The chain joins TRBV28 to TRBJ2-5; no clear D gene. Trimming removed 2 bases from V and 1 base from J, with 11 bases in between. The CDR3 consists of 15 residues. Germline CDR1 is MDHEN and CDR2 is SYDVKM. The CDR3 region is CASSLRGKLQETQYF. The CDR3 bases are TGTGCCAGCAGTTTAAGAGGCAAGCTCCAAGAGACCCAGTACTTC.

This clone appeared a single time. The chain recombines TRBV5-1 with TRBJ2-5; 14 nucleotides align to TRBD2. The CDR3 sequence is 17 residues long. The trim removed 3 bases at V and 2 bases at J, leaving 6 bases unmatched. The germline gives CDR1 SGHRS, CDR2 YFSETQ. CDR3 bases: TGCGCCAGCAGCTCCGGACTAGCGGGGGGCCTACAAGAGACCCAGTACTTC. Amino acid sequence: CASSSGLAGGLQETQYF.

V and J are TRBV9 and TRBJ1-6; D not certain. From germline, CDR1 is SGDLS and CDR2 YYNGEE. Trimming removed 3 bases at V and 3 bases at J, with 10 bases between. The CDR3 sequence is 15 residues long. The CDR3 bases are TGTGCCAGCAGCGGTTCTTCCAGCTATAATTCACCCCTCCACTTT. This sequence encodes CASSGSSSYNSPLHF.

DNA for the CDR3: TGTGCCAGCAGTTACGGTAGTGCTGGAAACACCATATATTTT. Translated, it gives CASSYGSAGNTIYF. The gene calls are TRBV5-6 and TRBJ1-3; D gene unclear. Trimming removed 5 bases from V and 2 bases from J, with 11 bases in between. Per germline, CDR1 SGHDT and CDR2 YYEEEE. CDR3 size: 14 residues. The full variable domain, rest sourced from reference TRBV5-6 and TRBJ1-3, is DAGVTQSPTHLIKTRGQQVTLRCSPKSGHDTVSWYQQALGQGPQFIFQYYEEEERQRGNFPDRFSGHQFPNYSSELNVNALLLGDSALYLCASSYGSAGNTIYFGEGSWLTVV.

The CDR3 sequence: CASSLDGLAGGRDTQYF. For the CDR3, the DNA is TGTGCCAGCAGCTTAGACGGACTAGCGGGGGGTAGGGATACGCAGTATTTT. The chain recombines TRBV11-3 with TRBJ2-3; 14 positions agree with TRBD2. There are 17 residues in the CDR3. From germline, CDR1 is SGHNT and CDR2 YENEEA. V dropped 0 bases and J dropped 6; count of bases not matched to a gene: 5.